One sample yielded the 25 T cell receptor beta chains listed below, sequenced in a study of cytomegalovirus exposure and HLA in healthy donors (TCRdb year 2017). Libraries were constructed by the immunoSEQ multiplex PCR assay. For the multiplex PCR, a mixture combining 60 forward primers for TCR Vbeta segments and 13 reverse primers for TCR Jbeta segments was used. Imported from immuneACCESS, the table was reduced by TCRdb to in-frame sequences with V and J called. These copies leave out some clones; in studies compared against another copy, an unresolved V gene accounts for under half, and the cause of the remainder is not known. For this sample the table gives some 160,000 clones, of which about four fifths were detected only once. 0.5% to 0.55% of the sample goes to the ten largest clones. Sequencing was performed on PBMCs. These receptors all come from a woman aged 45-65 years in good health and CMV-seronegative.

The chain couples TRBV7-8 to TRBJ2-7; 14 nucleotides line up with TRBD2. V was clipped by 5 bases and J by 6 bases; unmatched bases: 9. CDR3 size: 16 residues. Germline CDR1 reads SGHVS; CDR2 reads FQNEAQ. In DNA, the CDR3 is TGTGCCAGCAGCCCCGGACTAGCGGGGGGACCCCCCGAGCAGTACTTC. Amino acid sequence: CASSPGLAGGPPEQYF. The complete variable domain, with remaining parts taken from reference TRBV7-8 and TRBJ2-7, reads GAGVSQSPRYKVAKRGQDVALRCDPISGHVSLFWYQQALGQGPEFLTYFQNEAQLDKSGLPSDRFFAERPEGSVSTLKIQRTQQEDSAVYLCASSPGLAGGPPEQYFGPGTRLTVT.

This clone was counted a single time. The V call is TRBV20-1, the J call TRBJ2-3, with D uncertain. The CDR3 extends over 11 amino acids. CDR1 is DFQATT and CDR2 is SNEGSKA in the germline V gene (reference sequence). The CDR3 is CSPKSTDTQYF. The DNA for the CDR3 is TGCAGCCCAAAAAGCACAGATACGCAGTATTTT.

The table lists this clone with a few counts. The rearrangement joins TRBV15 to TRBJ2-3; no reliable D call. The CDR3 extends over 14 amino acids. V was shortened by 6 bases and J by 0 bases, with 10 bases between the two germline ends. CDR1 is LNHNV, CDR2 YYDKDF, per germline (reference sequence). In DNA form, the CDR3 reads TGTGCCACCAGAGAACTGCAAAGCACAGATACGCAGTATTTT. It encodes CATRELQSTDTQYF. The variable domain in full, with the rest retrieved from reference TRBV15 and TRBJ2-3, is DAMVIQNPRYQVTQFGKPVTLSCSQTLNHNVMYWYQQKSSQAPKLLFHYYDKDFNNEADTPDNFQSRRPNTSFCFLDIRSPGLGDTAMYLCATRELQSTDTQYFGPGTRLTVL.

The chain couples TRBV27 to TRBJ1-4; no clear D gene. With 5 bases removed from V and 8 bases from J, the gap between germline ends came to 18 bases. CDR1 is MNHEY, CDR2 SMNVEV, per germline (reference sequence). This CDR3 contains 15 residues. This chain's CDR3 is CASSPFVPGREKLFF. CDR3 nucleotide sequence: TGTGCCAGCAGTCCATTCGTCCCTGGGAGGGAAAAACTGTTTTTT.

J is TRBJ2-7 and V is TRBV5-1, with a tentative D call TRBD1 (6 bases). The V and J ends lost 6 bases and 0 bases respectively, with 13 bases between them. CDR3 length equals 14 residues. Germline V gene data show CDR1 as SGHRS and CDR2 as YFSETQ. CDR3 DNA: TGCGCCAGCACCCAGGGGCAGAGCTCCTACGAGCAGTACTTC. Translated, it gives CASTQGQSSYEQYF.

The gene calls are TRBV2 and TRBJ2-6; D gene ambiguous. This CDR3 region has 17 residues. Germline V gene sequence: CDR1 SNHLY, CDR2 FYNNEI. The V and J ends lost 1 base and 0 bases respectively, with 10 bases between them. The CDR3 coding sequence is TGTGCCAGCAGTGAAGGGGCAAGGCTCTCTGGGGCCAACGTCCTGACTTTC. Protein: CASSEGARLSGANVLTF.

The DNA for the CDR3 is TGTGCCATCAGCCCCCGGACAGGGGATCAGCCCCAGCATTTT. Translated, it gives CAISPRTGDQPQHF. This chain uses TRBV10-3 with TRBJ1-5; 9 nucleotides agree with TRBD1. V was clipped by 6 bases and J by 5 bases; unmatched bases: 5. The CDR3 is 14 amino acids. Germline values: CDR1 ENHRY, CDR2 SYGVKD.

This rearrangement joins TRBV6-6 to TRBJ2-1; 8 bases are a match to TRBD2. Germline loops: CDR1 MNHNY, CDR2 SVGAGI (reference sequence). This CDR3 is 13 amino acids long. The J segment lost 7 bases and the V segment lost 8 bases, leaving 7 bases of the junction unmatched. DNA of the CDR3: TGTGCCAGCGTATTAGCGGGGCTTAATGAGCAGTTCTTC. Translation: CASVLAGLNEQFF.

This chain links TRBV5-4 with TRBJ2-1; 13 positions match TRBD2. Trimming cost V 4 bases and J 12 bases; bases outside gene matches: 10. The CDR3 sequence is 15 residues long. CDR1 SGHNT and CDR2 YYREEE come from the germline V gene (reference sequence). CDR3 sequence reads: CASSPGLAGMFGQFF. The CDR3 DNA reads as TGTGCCAGCAGCCCGGGACTAGCGGGGATGTTTGGGCAGTTCTTC.

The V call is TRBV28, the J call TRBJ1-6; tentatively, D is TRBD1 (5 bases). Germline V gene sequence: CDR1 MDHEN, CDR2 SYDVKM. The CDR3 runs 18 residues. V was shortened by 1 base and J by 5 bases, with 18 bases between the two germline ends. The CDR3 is CASSLYPGLYRNNSPLHF. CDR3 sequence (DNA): TGTGCCAGCAGTTTATACCCGGGACTCTATCGGAATAATTCACCCCTCCACTTT.

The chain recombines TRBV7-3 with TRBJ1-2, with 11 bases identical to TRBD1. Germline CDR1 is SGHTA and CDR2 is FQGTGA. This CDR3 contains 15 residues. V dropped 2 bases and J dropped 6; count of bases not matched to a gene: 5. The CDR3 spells CASSLDGQGAHGYTF. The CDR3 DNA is TGTGCCAGCAGCTTAGATGGACAGGGGGCGCATGGCTACACCTTC.

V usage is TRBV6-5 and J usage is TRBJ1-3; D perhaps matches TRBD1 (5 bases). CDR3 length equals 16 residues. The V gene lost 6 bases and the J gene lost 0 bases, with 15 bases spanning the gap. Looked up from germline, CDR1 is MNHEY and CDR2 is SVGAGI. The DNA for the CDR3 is TGTGCCAGCAGCTACGGGGCCCCGACCTCTGGAAACACCATATATTTT. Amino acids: CASSYGAPTSGNTIYF.

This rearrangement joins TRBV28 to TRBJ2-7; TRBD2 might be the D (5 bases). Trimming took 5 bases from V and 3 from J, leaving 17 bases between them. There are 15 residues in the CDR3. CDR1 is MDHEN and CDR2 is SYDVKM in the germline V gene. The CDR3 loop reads CASSVGRANIYEQYF. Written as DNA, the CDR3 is TGTGCCAGCAGTGTAGGGCGGGCCAACATCTACGAGCAGTACTTC.

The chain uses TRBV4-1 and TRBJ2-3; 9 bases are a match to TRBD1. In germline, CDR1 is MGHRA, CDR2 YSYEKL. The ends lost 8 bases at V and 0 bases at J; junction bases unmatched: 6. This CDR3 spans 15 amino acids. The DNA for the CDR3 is TGCGCCAGCCGAGGGACAGGGCCTAGCACAGATACGCAGTATTTT. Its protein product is CASRGTGPSTDTQYF.

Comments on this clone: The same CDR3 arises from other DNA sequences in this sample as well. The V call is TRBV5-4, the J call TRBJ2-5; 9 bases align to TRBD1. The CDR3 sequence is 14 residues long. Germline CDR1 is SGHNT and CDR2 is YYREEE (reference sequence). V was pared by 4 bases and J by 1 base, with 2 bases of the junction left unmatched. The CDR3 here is CASSPTGGQETQYF. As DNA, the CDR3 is TGTGCCAGCAGCCCGACAGGGGGCCAAGAGACCCAGTACTTC.

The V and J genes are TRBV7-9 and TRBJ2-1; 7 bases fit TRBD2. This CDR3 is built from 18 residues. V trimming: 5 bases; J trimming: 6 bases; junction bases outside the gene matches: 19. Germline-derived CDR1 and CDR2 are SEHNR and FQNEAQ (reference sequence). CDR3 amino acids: CASSDARGERTLFNEQFF. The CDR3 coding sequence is TGTGCCAGCAGCGATGCCCGGGGGGAGCGGACCCTTTTCAATGAGCAGTTCTTC.

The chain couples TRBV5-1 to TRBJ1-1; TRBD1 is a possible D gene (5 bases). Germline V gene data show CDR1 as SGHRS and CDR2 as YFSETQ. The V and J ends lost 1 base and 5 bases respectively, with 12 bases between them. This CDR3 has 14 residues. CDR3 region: CASSLSAGTTEAFF. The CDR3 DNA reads TGCGCCAGCAGCTTGTCAGCGGGGACGACTGAAGCTTTCTTT.

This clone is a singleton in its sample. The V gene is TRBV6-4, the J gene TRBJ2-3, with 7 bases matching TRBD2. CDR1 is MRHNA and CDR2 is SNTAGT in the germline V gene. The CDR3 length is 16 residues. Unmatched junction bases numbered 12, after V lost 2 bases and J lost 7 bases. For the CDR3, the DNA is TGTGCCAGCAGTGACGAGTGGGGAGGGGCAGTCCATACGCAGTATTTT. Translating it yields CASSDEWGGAVHTQYF.

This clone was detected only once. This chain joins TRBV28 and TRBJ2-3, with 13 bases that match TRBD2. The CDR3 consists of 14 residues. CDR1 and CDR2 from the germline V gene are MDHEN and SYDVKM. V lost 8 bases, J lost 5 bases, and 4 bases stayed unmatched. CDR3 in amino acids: CASLLAGGEDTQYF. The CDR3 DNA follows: TGTGCCAGCCTACTAGCGGGAGGGGAAGATACGCAGTATTTT.

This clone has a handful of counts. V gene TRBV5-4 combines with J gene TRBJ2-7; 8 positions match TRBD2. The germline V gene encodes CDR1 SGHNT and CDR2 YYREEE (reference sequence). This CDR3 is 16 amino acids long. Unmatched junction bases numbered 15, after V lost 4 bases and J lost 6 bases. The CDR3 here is CASSPSRGASVREQYF. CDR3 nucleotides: TGTGCCAGCAGCCCCTCGCGGGGGGCCTCAGTACGCGAGCAGTACTTC. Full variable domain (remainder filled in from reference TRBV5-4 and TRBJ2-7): ETGVTQSPTHLIKTRGQQVTLRCSSQSGHNTVSWYQQALGQGPQFIFQYYREEENGRGNFPPRFSGLQFPNYSSELNVNALELDDSALYLCASSPSRGASVREQYFGPGTRLTVT.

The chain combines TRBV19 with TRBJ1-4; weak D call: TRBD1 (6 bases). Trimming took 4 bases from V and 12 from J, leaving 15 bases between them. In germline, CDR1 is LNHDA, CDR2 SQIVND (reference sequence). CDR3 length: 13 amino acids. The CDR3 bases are TGTGCCAGTAGTAAGGACAGAACGTATGAACTGTTTTTT. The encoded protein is CASSKDRTYELFF.

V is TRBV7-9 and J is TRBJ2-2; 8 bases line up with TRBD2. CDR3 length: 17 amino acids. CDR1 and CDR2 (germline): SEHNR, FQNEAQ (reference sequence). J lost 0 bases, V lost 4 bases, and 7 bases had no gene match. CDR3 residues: CASSSPPGGSNTGELFF. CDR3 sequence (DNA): TGTGCCAGCAGCTCCCCCCCGGGGGGGTCGAACACCGGGGAGCTGTTTTTT.

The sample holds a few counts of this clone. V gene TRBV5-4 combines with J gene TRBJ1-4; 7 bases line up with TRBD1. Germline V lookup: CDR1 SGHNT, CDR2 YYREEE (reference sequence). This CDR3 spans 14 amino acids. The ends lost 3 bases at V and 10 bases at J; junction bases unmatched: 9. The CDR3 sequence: CASSSGQPQGKLFF. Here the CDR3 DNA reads TGTGCCAGCAGCTCGGGACAGCCTCAGGGAAAACTGTTTTTT.

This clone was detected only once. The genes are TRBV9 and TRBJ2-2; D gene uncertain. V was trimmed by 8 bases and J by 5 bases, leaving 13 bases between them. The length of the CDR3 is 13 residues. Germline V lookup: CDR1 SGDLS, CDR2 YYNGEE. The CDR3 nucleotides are TGTGCCAGTGCGGCAGTTGCGACCGGGGAGCTGTTTTTT. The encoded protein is CASAAVATGELFF.

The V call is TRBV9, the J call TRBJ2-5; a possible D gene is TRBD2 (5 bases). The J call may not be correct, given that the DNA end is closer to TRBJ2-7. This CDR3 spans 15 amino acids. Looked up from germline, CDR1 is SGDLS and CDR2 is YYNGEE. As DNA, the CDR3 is TGTGCCAGCAGCGCGACATCCGAGGGAACCTACGAGCAGTACTTC. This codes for CASSATSEGTYEQYF.